The present T cell receptor (beta chain) was sequenced within a study of shared clonotypes between healthy human individuals. Method: immunoSEQ multiplex PCR; TCRdb's copy keeps in-frame clones and lacks some. Here the sample spans roughly 1,100,000 clones, about 75% being singletons. This clonotype was sampled from a man between 18 and 35 years old in good health. Source material: memory CD4+ T cells sorted from blood. Subset in this sample: CD45RA-negative fraction.

CDR3 loop: CAWTSGARTDTQYF. The CDR3 DNA is TGTGCCTGGACTAGCGGGGCCCGCACAGATACGCAGTATTTT. The rearrangement uses TRBV30 and TRBJ2-3; TRBD2 matches at 9 bases. V lost 4 bases, J lost 1 base, and 3 bases stayed unmatched. Germline CDR1 is GTSNPN and CDR2 is SVGIG (reference sequence). The CDR3 has 14 amino acids.